The sample holds many counts of the clone carrying this TCR beta chain. In the library, each TCR cDNA molecule bore its own unique molecular identifier. TCRdb analysed the 5' RACE reads with MiXCR anew, one entry per CDR3 protein. The sample consists of about 120,000 distinct CDR3 sequences, more than 9% of them appearing once. The data were taken from a study of spatial heterogeneity in lung cancer. Background on the study: Approximately 70 TRACERx patients with early, untreated non-small cell lung cancer donated samples. PBMC collected at follow-up were sequenced when available, a median of about two years after resection.

Time point of the sample: blood at routine non-recurrence follow-up after resection. Unsorted samples of tumor, nontumor lung or frozen PBMC had their whole RNA sequenced. Trimming took 5 bases from V and 4 from J; bases not matched to a gene: 10. The germline V gene has CDR1 MNHNY and CDR2 SVGAGI (reference sequence). CDR3 length: 15 residues. This specimen was PBMCs, taken at follow-up. This TCR came from a male donor with early-stage non-small cell lung cancer. The chain employs TRBV6-6 and TRBJ1-1; TRBD1 matches 7 bases. The CDR3 region has the DNA TGTGCCAGCAGTGAGGCCGACAGGGCAGGCACTGAAGCTTTCTTT. This gives the protein CASSEADRAGTEAFF.